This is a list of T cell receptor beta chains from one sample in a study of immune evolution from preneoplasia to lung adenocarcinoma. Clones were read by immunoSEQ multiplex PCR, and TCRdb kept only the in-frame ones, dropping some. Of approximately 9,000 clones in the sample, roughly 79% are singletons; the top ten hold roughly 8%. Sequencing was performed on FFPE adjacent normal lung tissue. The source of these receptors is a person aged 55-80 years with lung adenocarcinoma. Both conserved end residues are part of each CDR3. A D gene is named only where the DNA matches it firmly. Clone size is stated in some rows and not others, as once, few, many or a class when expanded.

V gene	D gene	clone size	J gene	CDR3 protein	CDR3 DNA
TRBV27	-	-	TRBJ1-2	CASSVTGTFYGYTF	TGTGCCAGCAGTGTCACCGGGACCTTCTATGGCTACACCTTC
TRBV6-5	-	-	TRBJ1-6	CASSYTGDSNSPLHF	TGTGCCAGCAGTTACACTGGGGACTCAAATTCACCCCTCCACTTT
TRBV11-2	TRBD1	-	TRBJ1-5	CASSLLDRVIQPQHF	TGTGCCAGCAGCTTATTGGACAGGGTGATTCAGCCCCAGCATTTT
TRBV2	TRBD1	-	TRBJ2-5	CASSRDRETQYF	TGTGCCAGCAGCCGGGACAGAGAGACCCAGTACTTC
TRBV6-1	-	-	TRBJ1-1	CASSEQVEAFF	TGTGCTAGCAGTGAACAGGTTGAAGCTTTCTTT
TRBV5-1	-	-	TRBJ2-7	CASRGEFDEQYF	TGCGCCAGCAGGGGGGAATTCGACGAGCAGTACTTC
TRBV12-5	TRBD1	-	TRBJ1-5	CASALDRGRPQHF	TGTGCTAGTGCCCTCGACAGGGGAAGGCCCCAGCATTTT
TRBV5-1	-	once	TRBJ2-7	CASRVPENYEQYF	TGCGCCAGTAGGGTCCCCGAAAACTACGAGCAGTACTTC
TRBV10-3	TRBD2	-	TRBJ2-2	CAISSGTSGGAITGELFF	TGTGCCATCAGTTCCGGGACTAGCGGGGGGGCGATCACCGGGGAGCTGTTTTTT
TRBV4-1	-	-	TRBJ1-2	CASSQTTNYGYTF	TGCGCCAGCAGCCAGACAACTAACTATGGCTACACCTTC